The clone carrying this TCR beta chain was seen many times. Its matching antigen is unknown. The sample is drawn from a study of CD8+CD57+ T cells in acquired aplastic anemia. Study background: Sorted CD4+ and CD8+ cells gave a mean 3.2 ug DNA, range about 0.19 to 27.4 ug.

Individuals selected for sequencing had exhibited CD8+CD57+ cell expansion on flow cytometry. Every patient had severe acquired aplastic anemia. Blood sampling was performed on the patients, and none of them had received therapy by then. Profiles of TCR beta VDJ and CDR3 were generated from a genomic DNA template. In TCRdb, the reads were re-called with MiXCR into one record per CDR3 protein. Of some 150,000 distinct CDR3 sequences in the sample, about 45% were seen once. This CDR3 has 14 residues. Germline V lookup: CDR1 SGHTA, CDR2 FQGNSA. V was pared by 1 base and J by 1 base, with 7 bases between. Study-wide findings and caveats: Patients and controls were found to share twenty-nine CD8+ CDR3 sequences.

This chain uses TRBV7-2 with TRBJ1-1, with a possible D match to TRBD1 (6 bases). The sample taken for sequencing was sorted CD4+, CD8+, or CD8+CD57+ T cells (not recorded which) from PBMCs. This clonotype was sampled from a human donor with aplastic anemia. CDR3: CASSLGQENTEAFF. The CDR3 DNA follows: TGTGCCAGCAGCTTAGGACAGGAGAACACTGAAGCTTTCTTT.